Presented here are 15 T cell receptor beta chains from one specimen sequenced in a study of blood T cell repertoires in COVID-19. Assay: immunoSEQ multiplex PCR; the TCRdb copy retains only in-frame clones and omits some. The sample holds 150,000 to 250,000 clones, 87% seen once. Material for sequencing was PBMCs or T cells enriched from blood (not recorded which). These receptors originate from a woman aged 30 to 39 who had recovered from COVID-19.

This clone was recorded a few times. The chain uses TRBV19 and TRBJ1-3; D might be TRBD1 (5 bases). The germline CDR1 and CDR2 sequences are LNHDA and SQIVND (reference sequence). There are 15 residues in the CDR3. V lost 3 bases, J lost 3 bases, and 12 bases lay in between. Here the CDR3 DNA reads TGTGCCAGTAGTATTTCCGACAGCGTTGGAAACACCATATATTTT. This sequence encodes CASSISDSVGNTIYF.

This clone was observed a single time. The chain has TRBV7-9 and TRBJ1-1; a possible D gene is TRBD1 (5 bases). V was shortened by 2 bases and J by 1 base, with 11 bases between the two germline ends. CDR3 size: 15 residues. Germline CDR1 reads SEHNR; CDR2 reads FQNEAQ (reference sequence). The CDR3 bases are TGTGCCAGCAGCTTATGGGGCGGAGAGAACACTGAAGCTTTCTTT. The encoded protein is CASSLWGGENTEAFF.

This clone was seen only a few times. The chain employs TRBV7-9 and TRBJ2-2, with 9 bases aligning to TRBD1. The germline V gene encodes CDR1 SEHNR and CDR2 FQNEAQ (reference sequence). CDR3 length: 15 residues. The V segment lost 11 bases and the J segment 4 bases; nucleotides outside the gene matches: 11. The CDR3 region is CAHPGQGGSTGELFF. The CDR3 coding sequence is TGTGCCCACCCGGGACAGGGTGGGAGCACCGGGGAGCTGTTTTTT.

This clone turned up a few times. This chain links TRBV7-3 with TRBJ2-2; 11 nucleotides line up with TRBD2. The germline CDR1 and CDR2 sequences are SGHTA and FQGTGA. This CDR3 is 16 amino acids long. The V and J ends lost 3 bases and 4 bases, in that order; junction bases with no gene match: 4. CDR3 DNA sequence: TGTGCCAGCAGCTTTACCGGGACTAGCGGCACCGGGGAGCTGTTTTTT. Its protein is CASSFTGTSGTGELFF.

This clone was seen at least ten times. This sample includes further DNA sequences coding for the same CDR3. The V call is TRBV20-1, the J call TRBJ1-1; unclear D gene. The V end lost 3 bases, the J end lost 1 base, and 3 bases lay between the germline ends. The CDR3 length is 11 residues. CDR1 and CDR2 (germline): DFQATT, SNEGSKA (reference sequence). The CDR3: CSASGNTEAFF. The CDR3 DNA is TGCAGTGCTAGCGGGAACACTGAAGCTTTCTTT.

The rearrangement uses TRBV7-8 and TRBJ1-5; D uncertain. The CDR3 loop spans 15 amino acids. V was shortened by 2 bases and J by 0 bases, with 8 bases between the two germline ends. Per the germline V gene, CDR1 is SGHVS and CDR2 is FQNEAQ. The CDR3 is CASSLYPDSNQPQHF. The CDR3, as DNA: TGTGCCAGCAGCTTATATCCAGATAGCAATCAGCCCCAGCATTTT.

This chain uses TRBV27 with TRBJ2-3; weak D call: TRBD1 (6 bases). The CDR3 is 15 amino acids. V lost 3 bases and J lost 5, with 15 bases in between. Germline CDR1 reads MNHEY; CDR2 reads SMNVEV (reference sequence). The CDR3 nucleotides are TGTGCCAGCAGTTTTGTGAGGGGGTGGCAAGATACGCAGTATTTT. This translates into CASSFVRGWQDTQYF.

This chain links TRBV27 with TRBJ1-5; TRBD1 is a possible D gene (5 bases). This CDR3 is 14 amino acids long. Germline V gene sequence: CDR1 MNHEY, CDR2 SMNVEV (reference sequence). V was cut by 6 bases and J by 1 base, with 10 bases left in between. The CDR3 region is CASSRGSSNQPQHF. In DNA, the CDR3 is TGTGCCAGCAGCCGGGGGAGCAGCAATCAGCCCCAGCATTTT.

V usage is TRBV12-2 and J usage is TRBJ2-6; TRBD1 is taken as the D call from the table, unchecked against the DNA. TRBV12-2 is a pseudogene segment. This CDR3 spans 19 amino acids. The CDR3 loop reads CASRLPDRPTPSGANVLTF. In DNA, the CDR3 is TGTGCAAGTCGCTTACCCGACAGGCCTACCCCCTCTGGGGCCAACGTCCTGACTTTC.

The rearrangement joins TRBV5-1 to TRBJ2-2, with 9 bases lining up with TRBD2. The CDR3 extends over 14 amino acids. Per germline, CDR1 SGHRS and CDR2 YFSETQ. J gave up 3 bases and V 6 bases, and 3 bases lay outside the gene matches. The CDR3, as DNA: TGCGCCAGCACATTAGCGGGAGACACCGGGGAGCTGTTTTTT. Protein sequence: CASTLAGDTGELFF.

This chain uses TRBV7-9 with TRBJ1-1; no clear D. This CDR3 comprises 13 residues. Per germline, CDR1 SEHNR and CDR2 FQNEAQ (reference sequence). V was clipped by 0 bases and J by 0 bases, with 2 bases between them. The CDR3 loop is CASSLALNTEAFF. The DNA for the CDR3 is TGTGCCAGCAGCTTAGCCTTGAACACTGAAGCTTTCTTT.

J is TRBJ2-4 and V is TRBV19; D uncertain. Germline CDR1 is LNHDA and CDR2 is SQIVND (reference sequence). V was pared by 6 bases and J by 6 bases, with 18 bases between. The CDR3 is 15 amino acids. In DNA, the CDR3 is TGTGCCAGTAGCCCTTCGATTGGGTCGGGAAACATTCAGTACTTC. Its translation: CASSPSIGSGNIQYF.

The chain is built from TRBV24-1 and TRBJ2-5; TRBD1 matches at 7 bases. The CDR3 is made up of 14 amino acids. CDR1 is KGHDR and CDR2 is SFDVKD in the germline V gene. Trimming at V came to 4 bases and at J to 3 bases, leaving 4 bases not matched to a gene. The CDR3 DNA sequence: TGTGCCACCAGTGACCCTACAGGGGAAGAGACCCAGTACTTC. The encoded protein is CATSDPTGEETQYF.

This clone was seen more than once but under ten times. This rearrangement joins TRBV7-2 to TRBJ1-5, with D unresolved. The CDR3 length is 13 residues. V was clipped by 0 bases and J by 7 bases, with 7 bases between them. The germline CDR1 and CDR2 sequences are SGHTA and FQGNSA. The CDR3 DNA follows: TGTGCCAGCAGCTTAGCTGTGGAGCAGCCCCAGCATTTT. As protein: CASSLAVEQPQHF.

The rearrangement joins TRBV7-2 to TRBJ2-5; TRBD2 agrees at 8 bases. Germline trimming cut 2 bases from V and 0 bases from J; bases unmatched to any gene: 5. There are 16 residues in the CDR3. CDR1 and CDR2 from the germline V gene are SGHTA and FQGNSA. In DNA form, the CDR3 reads TGTGCCAGCAGCTTAAGGGCTAGCGGGTACCAAGAGACCCAGTACTTC. Protein: CASSLRASGYQETQYF.